A few counts support the clone carrying this T cell receptor beta chain. Its specificity is not known. Losses at the gene ends were 7 bases for V and 4 bases for J; bases not matched to a gene: 5. CDR3 length: 14 residues. From germline, CDR1 is SQVTM and CDR2 ANQGSEA. The sample is drawn from a study of identical twins. Findings of the study overall: Fewer insertions marked abundant cord blood beta clonotypes; young adult naive trended weakly, memory not at all. Researchers reported excess low generation probability among twin-shared out-of-frame alpha sequences. The study drew conclusions from cross-sectional statistical analysis, not from following the same donors.

Unique molecular identifiers were present on the cDNA, which also gained a universal primer site by template switching. TCRdb recomputed calls from the 5' RACE reads with MiXCR, one row per CDR3 protein. The sample contains 400,000 or so distinct CDR3 sequences, 8.5% to 10% of which appear only once. The chain uses TRBV29-1 and TRBJ2-3; 13 nucleotides align to TRBD2. The source is a woman aged 50 to 60 in good health. The sample was naive T cells sorted from blood. CDR3 sequence reads: CSATSGRNADTQYF. The CDR3 nucleotides are TGCAGCGCGACTAGCGGGAGGAACGCAGATACGCAGTATTTT.